The clone carrying this T cell receptor (beta chain) was recorded a few times. Its antigen is still unknown. cDNA synthesis used the whole RNA isolate, giving expressed TCRB sequences. The protocol was immunoSEQ multiplex PCR, while the TCRdb copy is restricted to in-frame clones and leaves out a portion. The sample has hundreds of thousands of clones; 11% to 15% are singletons. The source of the sample is a study of beta chain features in type 1 diabetes. Study-wide results and limits: When Type 1 diabetes patients were examined, their TCRB CDR3s proved moderately but significantly shorter in all four CD4+ subsets. When VDJ junctions were examined, type 1 diabetes patients showed fewer insertions and more deletions.

Germline lookup yields CDR1 LNHDA and CDR2 SQIVND (reference sequence). Trimming took 10 bases from V and 0 from J; bases not matched to a gene: 9. The CDR3 has 15 residues. The sequenced sample consisted of naive CD4+ T cells from blood. The chain employs TRBV19 and TRBJ2-3; TRBD2 matches at 8 bases. The clonotype originates from a man aged 18 to 30 with type 1 diabetes. Here the CDR3 DNA reads TGTGCCACGAAGGGCGGGGGGACTAGCACAGATACGCAGTATTTT. This translates into CATKGGGTSTDTQYF.